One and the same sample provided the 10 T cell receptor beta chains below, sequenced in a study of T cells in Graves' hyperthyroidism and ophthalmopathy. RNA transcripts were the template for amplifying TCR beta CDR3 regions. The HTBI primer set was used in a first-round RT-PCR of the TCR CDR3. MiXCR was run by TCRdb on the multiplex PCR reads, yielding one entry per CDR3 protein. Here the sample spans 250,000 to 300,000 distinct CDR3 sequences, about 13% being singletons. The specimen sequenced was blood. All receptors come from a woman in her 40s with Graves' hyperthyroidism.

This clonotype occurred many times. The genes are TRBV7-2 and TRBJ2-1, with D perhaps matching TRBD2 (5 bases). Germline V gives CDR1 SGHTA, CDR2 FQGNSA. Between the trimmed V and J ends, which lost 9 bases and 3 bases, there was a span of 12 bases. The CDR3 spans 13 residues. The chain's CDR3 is CASSTGNYNEQFF. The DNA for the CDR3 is TGTGCCAGTTCGACGGGGAACTACAATGAGCAGTTCTTC.

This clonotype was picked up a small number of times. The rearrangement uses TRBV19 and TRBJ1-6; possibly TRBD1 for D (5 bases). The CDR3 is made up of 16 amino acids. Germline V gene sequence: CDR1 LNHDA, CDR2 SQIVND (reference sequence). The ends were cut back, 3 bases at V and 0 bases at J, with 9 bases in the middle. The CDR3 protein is CASSMGPSSYNSPLHF. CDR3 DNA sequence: TGTGCCAGTAGTATGGGGCCTAGCTCCTATAATTCACCCCTCCACTTT.

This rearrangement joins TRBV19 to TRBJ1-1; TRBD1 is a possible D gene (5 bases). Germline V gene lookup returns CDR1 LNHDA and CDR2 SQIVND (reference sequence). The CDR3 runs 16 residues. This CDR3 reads CTTHRGSGMRNTEAFF. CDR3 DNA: TGTACCACCCACCGGGGGAGTGGCATGAGGAACACTGAAGCTTTCTTT. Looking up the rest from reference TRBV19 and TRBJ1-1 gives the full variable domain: DGGITQSPKYLFRKEGQNVTLSCEQNLNHDAMYWYRQDPGQGLRLIYYSQIVNDFQKGDIAEGYSVSREKKESFPLTVTSAQKNPTAFYLCTTHRGSGMRNTEAFFGQGTRLTVV.

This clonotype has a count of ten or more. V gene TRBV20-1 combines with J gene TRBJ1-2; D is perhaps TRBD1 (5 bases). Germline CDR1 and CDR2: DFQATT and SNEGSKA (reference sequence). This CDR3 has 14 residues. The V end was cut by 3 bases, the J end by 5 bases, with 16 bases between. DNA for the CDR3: TGCAGTGCTAGCTCGGGCAGGGATTTATATGGCTACACCTTC. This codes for CSASSGRDLYGYTF.

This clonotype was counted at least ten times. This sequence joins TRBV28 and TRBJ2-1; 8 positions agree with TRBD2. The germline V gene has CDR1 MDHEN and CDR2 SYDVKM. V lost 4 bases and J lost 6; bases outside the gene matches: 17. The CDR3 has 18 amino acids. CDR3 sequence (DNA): TGTGCCAGCAGTTCCTTACCACTGGGGACTAGTTTCATCAATGAGCAGTTCTTC. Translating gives CASSSLPLGTSFINEQFF.

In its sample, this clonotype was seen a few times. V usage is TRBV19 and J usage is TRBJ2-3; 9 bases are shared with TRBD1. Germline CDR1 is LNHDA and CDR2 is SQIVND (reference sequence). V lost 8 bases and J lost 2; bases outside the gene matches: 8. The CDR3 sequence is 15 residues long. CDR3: CASATGTGNTDTQYF. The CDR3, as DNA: TGTGCCAGTGCTACCGGGACAGGGAACACAGATACGCAGTATTTT.

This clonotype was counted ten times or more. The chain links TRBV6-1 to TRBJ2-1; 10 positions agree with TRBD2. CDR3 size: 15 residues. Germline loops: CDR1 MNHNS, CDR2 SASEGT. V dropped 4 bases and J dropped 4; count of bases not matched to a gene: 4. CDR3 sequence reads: CASSVGSGRYNEQFF. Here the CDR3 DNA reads TGTGCCAGCAGTGTGGGTAGCGGGAGGTACAATGAGCAGTTCTTC.

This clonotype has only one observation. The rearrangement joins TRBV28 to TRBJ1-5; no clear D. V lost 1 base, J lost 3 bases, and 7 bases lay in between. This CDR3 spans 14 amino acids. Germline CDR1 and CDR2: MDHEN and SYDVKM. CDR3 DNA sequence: TGTGCCAGCAGTTTATCCGGCATCAATCAGCCCCAGCATTTT. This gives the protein CASSLSGINQPQHF. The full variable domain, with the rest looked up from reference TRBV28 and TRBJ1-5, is DVKVTQSSRYLVKRTGEKVFLECVQDMDHENMFWYRQDPGLGLRLIYFSYDVKMKEKGDIPEGYSVSREKKERFSLILESASTNQTSMYLCASSLSGINQPQHFGDGTRLSIL.

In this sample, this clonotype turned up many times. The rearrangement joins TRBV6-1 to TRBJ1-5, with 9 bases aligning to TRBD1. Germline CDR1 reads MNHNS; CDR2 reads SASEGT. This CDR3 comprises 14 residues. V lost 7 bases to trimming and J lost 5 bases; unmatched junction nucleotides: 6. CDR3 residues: CASKQGAAYQPQHF. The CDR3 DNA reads TGTGCCAGCAAACAGGGGGCGGCTTATCAGCCCCAGCATTTT.

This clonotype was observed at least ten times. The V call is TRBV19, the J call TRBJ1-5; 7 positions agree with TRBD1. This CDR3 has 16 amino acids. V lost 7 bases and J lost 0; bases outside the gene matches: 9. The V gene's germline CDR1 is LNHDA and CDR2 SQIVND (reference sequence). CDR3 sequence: CASNRQGGVSNQPQHF. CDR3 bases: TGTGCCAGTAATCGACAGGGTGGGGTTAGCAATCAGCCCCAGCATTTT.